This T cell receptor (beta chain) is drawn from a study of long-term antiretroviral therapy in people with HIV. Regarding the study as a whole: Clones showing expansion before ART dominated the repertoire at all time points.

Every participant with HIV received treatment in the United States. At the survey level, the v3.0 immunoSEQ assay was run. Data came from immunoSEQ multiplex PCR; TCRdb stores just in-frame clones and leaves some out. The sample shows 15,000 to 20,000 clones, approximately 95% of them seen only once. About this clone itself: What it binds is unknown.

The clonotype comes from a man under 40 with HIV. The specimen was unsorted PBMCs, collected around 10 years after starting antiretroviral therapy.

CDR3 DNA sequence: TGTGCCAGCAGTGGACAGCAGAACACTGAAGCTTTCTTT. Translating it yields CASSGQQNTEAFF. The V gene is TRBV6-6, the J gene TRBJ1-1, with D tentatively TRBD1 (6 bases). This CDR3 has 13 residues. V was pared by 5 bases and J by 1 base, with 8 bases between. Germline V gene sequence: CDR1 MNHNY, CDR2 SVGAGI (reference sequence).